The source of this T cell receptor beta chain is a study of T cell responses to AZD1222 COVID-19 vaccine (dated by TCRdb to 2020 to 2023). As for the study more broadly: AZD1222 recipients whose second dose came at about 4 weeks and those whose second dose came at about 12 weeks were combined into one group, since spike-specific TCR depth and breadth did not differ between the two schedules. Enrollment into the trials was organized by age into subgroups of 18-55, 56-69 and 70-plus years, and those subgroups contained approximately 150, 30 and 60 TCR-sequenced participants, respectively. TCR sequencing covered fewer than 250 trial participants: 207 given two doses of AZD1222 and 26 given two doses of MenACWY control vaccine.

The full study reports these points: Nearly half of unique spike-specific TCRs reportedly recognized epitopes outside regions mutated in the B.1.351 and B.1.1.7 variants. Participants were mostly white British and included more females than males, and it was suggested by the authors that clonal diversity may have been underestimated. The 56-69-year group was small, and its depth increase did not reach significance, likely because of low power. No day 14 peak-response samples were available, so repertoires were characterized only after the peak T cell response. The whole spike protein was spanned by vaccine-associated CD4 TCRs, and dominant responses were seen in regions 160-218 and 743-854. Spike-specific TCR breadth and depth rose significantly after two AZD1222 doses compared with day 0 and with MenACWY recipients. Conclusions about previously exposed vaccinees were limited because only six AZD1222 recipients were SARS-CoV-2 seropositive at baseline.

The junction shows trimming of 0 bases on V and 6 bases on J, plus 5 bases between the germline ends. The CDR3 measures 12 amino acids from cysteine to phenylalanine. Only the CDR3 DNA stays, 36 bases, in frame from base 1. According to the germline V gene, CDR1 reads SGDLS and CDR2 reads YYNGEE. The sample's time point label, in plain terms: baseline before first vaccination. Vaccinee samples came from UK trials COV001 and COV002, including a single-blind randomized controlled phase 2/3 trial of AZD1222 (ChAdOx1 nCoV-19) in healthy adults. For TCRbeta chain sequencing, PBMC samples from trial participants were taken at day 0 and at day 28 after the second dose. The CDR3 regions of human TCRbeta chains were analyzed by immunosequencing. Under the source paper's analysis protocol: Repertoire TCRs were checked for matches against a reference library of SARS-CoV-2-specific TCRs that had been generated using the MIRA antigen-specificity platform. Breadth was defined as the fraction of unique TCRs that were SARS-CoV-2-associated. Depth was defined as the fraction of total T cells that were SARS-CoV-2-associated. Using the MIRA data, each spike-specific TCR was assigned both to the spike region to which the TCR was reactive and to a CD4 or CD8 class. Log10-transformed breadth and depth values were compared by one-way ANOVA with Sidak's multiple comparisons tests. TCRdb limited this immuneACCESS table to in-frame rearrangements with V and J called. A share of clones is missing; checked studies link under half to unresolved V genes, and the rest is unexplained. D and trimming were read from the DNA, whereas the V and J calls and clone size are those reported in that table. The sample includes about 140,000 clones, with around 91% observed a single time. The leading ten clones occupy roughly 1.7% of the sample.

Of note for this clone: It has no known antigen specificity. It has no much larger one-base neighbor in the sample; base qualities were not kept.

The receptor's source is an adult in good health. The chain uses TRBV9 and TRBJ2-3; too little of a D gene remains to name it. The source was peripheral blood, collected on day 0 of AZD1222 vaccination. The nucleotides read TGTGCCAGCAGCGTAGACGGGGATACGCAGTATTTT. This gives the protein CASSVDGDTQYF.